This T cell receptor beta chain was captured by sequencing in a study of cytomegalovirus exposure and HLA in healthy donors listed by TCRdb under 2017. Looking at the study overall: According to an earlier analysis of 550 to 700 of the donors, about 179 million T cells yielded approximately 120 million unique TCR beta sequences and less than 300 Gb of sequence data. An early release that covered about 600 HLA-typed donors contained approximately 300 gigabases of sequencing data and about 84 million unique TCR sequences. Among the approximately 430 genotyped donors, more than 70% belonged to the genetic ancestry cluster associated with self-reported Caucasian donors. The study was designed to test whether signatures of past pathogen exposure could be identified by cataloging public T cell receptors. The T cell repertoires of some 670 subjects were profiled by immunosequencing and related to cytomegalovirus serostatus. Besides the first cohort of about 730 subjects, a separate validation cohort made up of over 100 different subjects was used. To predict cytomegalovirus infection status, the study brought together high-throughput TCR immunosequencing, statistical association of individual TCRs with disease status, and machine learning. A later analysis re-analyzed previously published TCR beta repertoires from hundreds of donors and added high-resolution HLA genotyping to study TCR occurrence patterns. Rather than using new phenotypic data, the later analysis identified candidate immune exposures from TCR beta sequences and from how often those sequences occurred across donors. To decide whether each TCR beta V gene segment behaved as functional or pseudogenic, an earlier analysis of some 600 of the donors relied on high-throughput TCR beta sequencing. Donor age, sex, ethnicity and CMV serostatus were compiled together with the repertoire data. A later genetic analysis used genome-wide SNP genotypes for 398 of the 666 donors, treating that subset as a discovery cohort. Every repertoire in the discovery cohort had been generated on one and the same sequencing platform. HLA typing covered class I and class II loci at four-digit resolution. Typing coverage differed by locus: A, B, C, DRB1 and DQB1 were typed in roughly 620-630 donors, DQA1 in roughly 500, DPA1 in some 570, and DPB1 in roughly 470. A few DR-DQ haplotypes were treated as single units for association and clustering because of strong linkage in the cohort. Among about 390 genotyped donors of the cohort, an average of roughly 240,000 unique TCR beta nucleotide sequences were sequenced per donor, around 20% of them non-productive.

V loses 2 bases, J loses 1 base, and the germline ends lie 12 bases apart. The CDR3, from cysteine to phenylalanine, totals 16 residues. The sequence is cut down to CDR3 DNA, 48 bases in frame from base 1. The germline V gene yields MDHEN for CDR1 and SYDVKM for CDR2. Overall results and qualifications from the work: The 87-base-pair reads could not distinguish some IMGT-functional V segments, including TRBV6-2 and TRBV6-3, so those segments were excluded. When HLA alleles, especially DR and DQ, strongly co-occurred, TCR associations were difficult to assign to individual alleles. A few of the identified cytomegalovirus-associated TCR beta chains were confirmed in vitro to be specific for cytomegalovirus antigens. A cluster of highly shared sequence variants was judged likely to be a technical artifact of the sequencing pipeline. In a later analysis, most CMV-associated TCR beta chains were found to appear HLA-restricted, with HLA associations seemingly driven largely by CMV exposure. Correlated functional status among segregating V segments might be attributable to linkage disequilibrium, but an unknown experimental factor could not be ruled out. A further reported finding was that TCR beta sequences accurately predicted the HLA-A and HLA-B alleles for most subjects in the first cohort. It was suggested by the authors that the approach could potentially be generalized to other disease states and immunological phenotypes. In a later genetic analysis, a missense DCLRE1C variant was associated with V-gene and J-gene trimming of TCR beta chains, and the association was replicated in an independent cohort. The study gave a list of 150 to 200 TCR beta chains associated with cytomegalovirus. A later analysis found that TCR association rates varied across HLA loci, with DRB1 alleles showing the most associated TCRs and HLA-C alleles the fewest. According to a later analysis, parvovirus B19, influenza, CMV and Epstein-Barr virus appeared linked to several top co-occurrence clusters. The presence/absence analyses assumed that sequencing depth was roughly uniform across donors, and that assumption may not be true. For the cohort, immune exposure information was limited to CMV serostatus. Because HLA typing was missing for some donors at each locus, association tests included only the typed subset. In a later analysis, HLA-associated TCR beta chains were found to be more clonally expanded and to have lower generation probabilities than equally common non-associated chains. Because counts were too low, fewer than 20 rarely observed V segments, including chromosome 9 orphons, were excluded from the earlier analysis of 587 of the donors. An earlier analysis of around 600 of the donors showed that most TCR beta V segments appeared in productive rearrangements either about 87% or about 30% of the time, which broadly matched IMGT annotations. Only TCR beta chains were sequenced in this cohort, and the absence of alpha or paired-chain data limited detectable features. Most TCR sequences were observed very rarely across donors, whereas some public TCRs were present in many individuals. The classifier was reported to diagnose cytomegalovirus status with high specificity and sensitivity in both the original and validation cohorts. A later genetic analysis reported fewer N-insertions in productive TCRs among donors in an Asian-associated ancestry cluster than the roughly 620-donor mean. Specific HLA alleles were associated with roughly 17,000 TCR beta sequences at a false discovery rate of 0.05 in a later analysis.

About this clone itself: There is no known antigen for this receptor. No base-level quality is on record; no much larger clone is a single base apart.

The cohort comprised more than 550 healthy bone marrow donors. At the time of sampling, every cohort member was nominally healthy, though immune exposures that went unrecorded were likely present. The donor was CMV seropositive and was included in the group of approximately 300 seropositive cohort members. Every donor gave a peripheral blood sample, and the peripheral blood mononuclear cells from that sample were used for TCR beta sequencing. The Qiagen DNeasy Blood Extraction Kit was used to extract genomic DNA from the blood cell samples. The library was built by means of the immunoSEQ multiplex PCR assay. A mixture of 60 forward primers for TCR Vbeta segments and 13 reverse primers for TCR Jbeta segments was used in the multiplex PCR. The CDR3 region of rearranged TCR beta genes was amplified from genomic DNA with a multiplex PCR assay. Amplified TCR beta libraries were sequenced as 87-base-pair reads on the Illumina HiSeq System. As for the original processing: Across the 700 or so repertoires, a later analysis counted some 80 million unique TCR beta chains, around 11 million of which were shared by at least two donors. Raw reads were error-corrected and collapsed into unique sequences with a nearest-neighbor algorithm that merged closely related sequences to remove PCR and sequencing errors. To assign V, D and J gene segments, CDR3 sequences were aligned to IMGT reference sequences. For a sequence to be retained, at least a six-nucleotide match to both a V gene segment and a J gene segment was required. Rearrangements were called productive when the CDR3 lacked stop codons and stayed in frame with V and J; all others were non-productive. Following IMGT convention, CDR3 was defined as the stretch from the second conserved V-encoded cysteine up to the conserved J-encoded phenylalanine. The earlier analysis of about 590 of the donors excluded sequences that lacked an unambiguous match to a single V gene segment. An earlier analysis of several hundred of the donors called V segments functional above 56.7% productive rearrangements and segregating when the between-donor standard deviation exceeded 5%. To diagnose cytomegalovirus status from the catalog of TCR beta chain sequences, a statistical classification framework was built. A later analysis assigned V and J genes by comparing TCR nucleotide sequences with IMGT/GENE-DB human TR gene sequences. Using the TCRdist pipeline, a later analysis assigned CDR3 sequences along with most-parsimonious VDJ recombination scenarios. A later analysis defined each TCR beta chain by its CDR3 amino acid sequence plus V-gene family, and excluded reads lacking a unique V-gene family. A later analysis removed 550 to 700 highly shared, low-generation-probability nucleotide sequences to deal with suspected cross-contamination and a sequencing artifact. In a later analysis, a clonal expansion index for each public chain was calculated from normalized within-repertoire ranks of inferred template counts. Generation probabilities in a later analysis came from a VDJ recombination model fitted to out-of-frame rearrangements, and those results were checked against IGoR. A later analysis scored TCR-TCR, TCR-HLA and TCR-CMV co-occurrence with hypergeometric tests, applying a repertoire-size bias correction to TCR pairs. A later analysis estimated false discovery rates by permuting HLA or CMV assignments 20 times. In a later analysis, co-occurring TCRs were grouped using DBSCAN, with TCRdist sequence similarity added in when clustering inside HLA-allele-positive subsets. Repertoires with fewer than 30,000 or more than 120,000 public chains, plus five repertoires with anomalous nucleotide sharing, were excluded from co-occurrence clustering. What TCRdb holds here is the immuneACCESS table cut down to in-frame rearrangements. Part of the clones is not present; checked against another copy, under half of the missing clones reflect an unresolved V gene, and the others are unexplained. That table is the source of V, J and clone size, and D and trimming were worked out from the DNA. The sample yields 86,000 or so clones; roughly 80% were counted once. The top ten clones comprise roughly 14% of the sample.

This clonotype was sampled from a woman aged 40 to 55 in good health and CMV-seropositive. The sample was PBMCs. This chain is built from TRBV28 and TRBJ1-5; no D gene call is confident. The CDR3 protein sequence reads: CASSLMATGSNQPQHF. The DNA reads as follows: TGTGCCAGCAGTTTAATGGCAACGGGGAGCAATCAGCCCCAGCATTTT. Joined to the reference TRBV28 and TRBJ1-5 proteins, this CDR3 gives the full variable domain: DVKVTQSSRYLVKRTGEKVFLECVQDMDHENMFWYRQDPGLGLRLIYFSYDVKMKEKGDIPEGYSVSREKKERFSLILESASTNQTSMYLCASSLMATGSNQPQHFGDGTRLSIL.